A single sample is the source of the 27 T cell receptor beta chains below, sequenced in a study of metastatic and nonmetastatic thyroid tumors. MiXCR was used by TCRdb to re-call the PCR reads. Here the sample spans 18,000 or so clones, roughly a fifth being singletons. Patients were all untreated before their thyroid surgery. Sample: tumor tissue. The origin of the receptors is a female donor with papillary thyroid cancer or a benign thyroid nodule (not recorded which). Some clones in this sample may be carry-over from other donors' samples.

In the case of this clone: Germline is not matched at one junction end, which may reflect a read error. This chain joins TRBV18 and TRBJ2-3, with D perhaps TRBD2 (6 bases). Germline V lookup: CDR1 KGHSH, CDR2 LQKENI. The CDR3 is made up of 16 amino acids. CDR3 residues: CANSPPGGVGLDTQYF. The CDR3 nucleotides are TGTGCCAACTCACCGCCGGGCGGGGTCGGTCTGGATACGCAGTATTTT.

This clone has only a few counts. This chain uses TRBV27 with TRBJ2-7, with unresolved D. The CDR3 is 13 residues long. V lost 4 bases and J 6 bases, leaving 13 bases between the germline ends. Germline lookup yields CDR1 MNHEY and CDR2 SMNVEV (reference sequence). This chain's CDR3 is CASSSGPTSEQYF. For the CDR3, the DNA is TGTGCCAGCAGTTCAGGACCGACGTCCGAGCAGTACTTC.

This clone was picked up many times. The chain links TRBV20-1 to TRBJ1-5; perhaps TRBD1 as D (6 bases). Germline V gene sequence: CDR1 DFQATT, CDR2 SNEGSKA (reference sequence). This CDR3 has 14 amino acids. V shed 3 bases and J shed 2 bases, with 11 bases lying between them. The CDR3 reads CSASGGWGNQPQHF. CDR3 sequence (DNA): TGCAGTGCTAGCGGGGGCTGGGGCAATCAGCCCCAGCATTTT.

The V gene is TRBV5-1, the J gene TRBJ2-7, with a tentative D call TRBD1 (5 bases). The germline V gene encodes CDR1 SGHRS and CDR2 YFSETQ. CDR3 length: 11 amino acids. V dropped 2 bases and J dropped 9 bases, with 9 bases sitting between them. CDR3 sequence: CASSLTGRQYF. DNA of the CDR3: TGCGCCAGCAGCTTAACAGGTCGGCAGTACTTC.

This clone has at least ten counts. The chain is built from TRBV19 and TRBJ1-5; TRBD1 matches 8 bases. The CDR3 consists of 16 residues. V shed 9 bases, J shed 1 base, and the junction held 11 bases outside the gene matches. Per the germline V gene, CDR1 is LNHDA and CDR2 is SQIVND (reference sequence). DNA of the CDR3: TGTGCCAGCTCCACAGGGGGGTATACGAGCAATCAGCCCCAGCATTTT. Amino acid sequence: CASSTGGYTSNQPQHF.

By sample share, this clone is medium-sized (0.01 to 0.1%). The V gene is TRBV11-1, the J gene TRBJ2-7, with 12 positions matching TRBD2. The V and J ends lost 5 bases and 7 bases, in that order; junction bases with no gene match: 9. Per germline, CDR1 SGHAT and CDR2 FQDESV (reference sequence). CDR3 length: 15 residues. CDR3 protein: CASSQRLGTSGEQYF. CDR3 coding DNA: TGTGCCAGCAGCCAAAGATTGGGGACTAGCGGGGAGCAGTACTTC.

This chain connects TRBV6-1 to TRBJ2-6; D not certain. From germline, CDR1 is MNHNS and CDR2 SASEGT. V gave up 5 bases and J gave up 3 bases, with 14 bases separating them. The CDR3 runs to 16 residues. The CDR3 sequence is CASSRAGRFGANVLTF. In nucleotides, the CDR3 is TGTGCCAGCAGTCGGGCTGGGCGGTTTGGGGCCAACGTCCTGACTTTC.

This clone qualifies as medium-sized. The gene calls are TRBV28 and TRBJ2-1; the D is unclear. Germline CDR1 MDHEN, CDR2 SYDVKM. Trimming took 2 bases from V and 6 from J, leaving 11 bases between them. This CDR3 has 14 residues. CDR3 coding DNA: TGTGCCAGCAGTTTAGAGTTGGGCTCCAATGAGCAGTTCTTC. Translating gives CASSLELGSNEQFF. Full variable domain (rest looked up from reference TRBV28 and TRBJ2-1): DVKVTQSSRYLVKRTGEKVFLECVQDMDHENMFWYRQDPGLGLRLIYFSYDVKMKEKGDIPEGYSVSREKKERFSLILESASTNQTSMYLCASSLELGSNEQFFGPGTRLTVL.

This clone came up once. The chain links TRBV20-1 to TRBJ2-1, with 13 bases lining up with TRBD2. V lost 6 bases, J lost 8 bases, and 10 bases stayed unmatched. CDR3 length: 15 amino acids. Germline V gene lookup returns CDR1 DFQATT and CDR2 SNEGSKA (reference sequence). The CDR3 loop reads CSAPRTSGSNDEQFF. CDR3 bases: TGCAGTGCGCCTCGGACTAGCGGGAGTAACGATGAGCAGTTCTTC.

This clone was found many times. This chain links TRBV3-1 with TRBJ2-2; D uncertain. Between the trimmed V and J ends, which lost 4 bases and 7 bases, there was a span of 10 bases. From germline, CDR1 is LGHDT and CDR2 YNNKEL (reference sequence). The CDR3 runs to 13 residues. The DNA for the CDR3 is TGTGCCAGCAGCCGAAGGTCTGGCGGGGAGCTGTTTTTT. Translated, it gives CASSRRSGGELFF.

V is TRBV5-1 and J is TRBJ2-7; 9 nucleotides align to TRBD1. This CDR3 comprises 14 residues. The V gene end was trimmed by 3 bases and the J gene end by 2 bases; junction bases not matched to a gene: 3. Germline CDR1 is SGHRS and CDR2 is YFSETQ. CDR3 nucleotides: TGCGCCAGCAGCTGGACAGGGGATCCCTACGAGCAGTACTTC. As protein: CASSWTGDPYEQYF.

This clone showed up many times. This chain connects TRBV14 to TRBJ2-1; the D is unclear. Germline CDR1 is SGHDN and CDR2 is FVKESK. This CDR3 comprises 13 residues. V lost 3 bases and J lost 6, with 9 bases in between. The DNA of the CDR3 is TGTGCCAGCAGCCAGCTGAAAGGCAATGAGCAGTTCTTC. Residues: CASSQLKGNEQFF.

Ten or more counts support this clone. The chain links TRBV12-3 or TRBV12-4 to TRBJ1-2; 9 bases line up with TRBD1. The CDR3 covers 13 residues. Unmatched junction bases numbered 5, after V lost 4 bases and J lost 8 bases. The CDR3 sequence is CASSSGQGWGYTF. In DNA form, the CDR3 reads TGTGCCAGCAGTTCCGGACAGGGGTGGGGCTACACCTTC.

This clone showed up many times. This rearrangement joins TRBV18 to TRBJ2-3, with a tentative D call TRBD2 (5 bases). V lost 5 bases to trimming and J lost 0 bases, with 12 bases between them. The CDR3 is made up of 15 amino acids. Germline CDR1 reads KGHSH; CDR2 reads LQKENI. The CDR3 protein is CASSGVATSTDTQYF. Written as DNA, the CDR3 is TGTGCCAGCTCAGGGGTAGCGACTAGCACAGATACGCAGTATTTT.

This clone was picked up many times. A junction end diverges from the germline sequence, so it may reflect a read error. CDR3 region: CASSPEDYNEQSF. CDR3 nucleotide sequence: TGTGCCAGCTCACCCGAAGACTACAATGAGCAGTCCTTC. The rearrangement uses TRBV18 and TRBJ2-1; tentatively, D is TRBD2 (5 bases). CDR3 size: 13 residues. The germline gives CDR1 KGHSH, CDR2 LQKENI.

The V call is TRBV5-1, the J call TRBJ2-7; D is uncertain. This CDR3 has 14 amino acids. V was pared by 0 bases and J by 3 bases, with 10 bases between. Germline CDR1 reads SGHRS; CDR2 reads YFSETQ. DNA for the CDR3: TGCGCCAGCAGCTTGGGTTGGCAGAACTACGAGCAGTACTTC. It codes for CASSLGWQNYEQYF. Filled out from reference TRBV5-1 and TRBJ2-7, the complete variable domain reads KAGVTQTPRYLIKTRGQQVTLSCSPISGHRSVSWYQQTPGQGLQFLFEYFSETQRNKGNFPGRFSGRQFSNSRSEMNVSTLELGDSALYLCASSLGWQNYEQYFGPGTRLTVT.

The chain is built from TRBV6-1 and TRBJ1-6; no firm D call. Trimming cost V 8 bases and J 5 bases, with 10 bases left between them. Germline values: CDR1 MNHNS, CDR2 SASEGT. The CDR3 is made up of 13 amino acids. The CDR3 loop is CASGYGDNSPLHF. CDR3 nucleotide sequence: TGTGCCAGCGGGTACGGGGATAATTCACCCCTCCACTTT.

This clone was counted at least ten times. The chain uses TRBV20-1 and TRBJ1-1; D ambiguous. Between the trimmed V and J ends, which lost 0 bases and 1 base, there was a span of 9 bases. The CDR3 contains 14 residues. The V gene's germline CDR1 is DFQATT and CDR2 SNEGSKA (reference sequence). The DNA of the CDR3 is TGCAGTGCTAGAGACCGCTACAGGAACACTGAAGCTTTCTTT. Translating gives CSARDRYRNTEAFF.

This clone has at least ten counts. The V and J genes are TRBV18 and TRBJ2-5; D is ambiguous. Trimming removed 2 bases from V and 1 base from J, with 11 bases in between. Germline assignment: CDR1 KGHSH and CDR2 LQKENI. CDR3 length: 15 amino acids. CDR3 sequence: CASSPGPEIQETQYF. Here the CDR3 DNA reads TGTGCCAGCTCACCAGGGCCCGAAATCCAAGAGACCCAGTACTTC.

This clone rates as medium-sized. The rearrangement uses TRBV4-1 and TRBJ2-2; no clear D. Trimming took off 1 base at V and 11 bases at J, with 8 bases between the two ends. Germline V CDR1 and CDR2: MGHRA, YSYEKL. This CDR3 is built from 12 residues. The CDR3 nucleotides are TGCGCCAGCAGCCAAGGGACCCGTGAGCTGTTTTTT. It codes for CASSQGTRELFF.

This clone was counted at least ten times. The V and J genes are TRBV7-2 and TRBJ1-1; D is unresolved. V was pared by 1 base and J by 0 bases, with 6 bases between. Germline assignment: CDR1 SGHTA and CDR2 FQGNSA. The CDR3 extends over 14 amino acids. CDR3 in DNA: TGTGCCAGCAGCTTAGGCAGCTTGAACACTGAAGCTTTCTTT. This codes for CASSLGSLNTEAFF.

This clone was observed at least ten times. V is TRBV3-1 and J is TRBJ1-3, with 8 bases lining up with TRBD1. V shed 4 bases and J 2 bases; nucleotides not matched to a gene: 7. Germline assignment: CDR1 LGHDT and CDR2 YNNKEL (reference sequence). The CDR3 spans 16 residues. For the CDR3, the DNA is TGTGCCAGCAGCCCTTGGGACAGGCCCACTGGAAACACCATATATTTT. Encoded protein: CASSPWDRPTGNTIYF.

The chain is built from TRBV30 and TRBJ2-3; 9 positions agree with TRBD1. The ends lost 4 bases at V and 1 base at J; junction bases unmatched: 3. There are 14 residues in the CDR3. CDR1 is GTSNPN, CDR2 SVGIG, per germline (reference sequence). CDR3 nucleotide sequence: TGTGCCTGGAACAGGGGGCTGGGCACAGATACGCAGTATTTT. Translated: CAWNRGLGTDTQYF.

This sequence joins TRBV11-1 and TRBJ1-1; 7 bases line up with TRBD1. Trimming removed 6 bases from V and 1 base from J; junction bases left unmatched: 2. The CDR3 sequence is 13 residues long. Germline CDR1 reads SGHAT; CDR2 reads FQDESV (reference sequence). CDR3 DNA sequence: TGTGCCAGCAGTCGACAGGGGAACACTGAAGCTTTCTTT. It encodes CASSRQGNTEAFF.

This clone was counted at least ten times. The rearrangement uses TRBV19 and TRBJ2-2, with 10 bases identical to TRBD2. With 7 bases clipped from V and 5 bases from J, the junction kept 4 bases outside the gene matches. The CDR3 loop spans 14 amino acids. CDR1 and CDR2 from the germline V gene are LNHDA and SQIVND (reference sequence). As DNA, the CDR3 is TGTGCCAGTAAAGCGGGAGGGTATACCGGGGAGCTGTTTTTT. It translates to CASKAGGYTGELFF.

This clone was seen ten or more times. The chain links TRBV6-1 to TRBJ2-1; the match to TRBD2 covers 11 bases. With V trimmed by 5 bases and J by 4 bases, 4 bases remained unmatched. The CDR3 runs 15 residues. The germline CDR1 and CDR2 sequences are MNHNS and SASEGT. The CDR3 DNA follows: TGTGCCAGCAGTCCGACTAGCGGGAAGTACAATGAGCAGTTCTTC. Its protein is CASSPTSGKYNEQFF.

This clone has a count of ten or more. Distinct nucleotide sequences in the sample also encode this CDR3. CDR3 nucleotide sequence: TGTGCCAGCAAGATTGGCGGGACGAACACCGGGGAGCTGTTTTTT. Translating it yields CASKIGGTNTGELFF. This chain joins TRBV2 and TRBJ2-2, with a weak D call TRBD2 (6 bases). V lost 7 bases and J 0 bases, leaving 12 bases between the germline ends. From germline, CDR1 is SNHLY and CDR2 FYNNEI. The CDR3 runs 15 residues.